The 24 T cell receptor beta chains given below trace back to one sample, sequenced in a study of control samples from healthy donors and cancer patients. Here immunoSEQ multiplex PCR was the method, and the copy in TCRdb shows in-frame clones only, minus some. Found here are just under 100,000 clones, over 85% of them singletons; the top ten hold about 8.8%. The specimen was blood. The receptors originated from a young man in good health.

The V call is TRBV24-1, the J call TRBJ2-3, with 9 positions matching TRBD1. The ends lost 4 bases at V and 1 base at J; junction bases unmatched: 2. CDR3 length equals 15 residues. The germline V gene encodes CDR1 KGHDR and CDR2 SFDVKD. CDR3 sequence: CATSDGTGRTDTQYF. CDR3 nucleotides: TGTGCCACCAGTGACGGGACAGGGCGCACAGATACGCAGTATTTT.

The V and J genes are TRBV3-1 (or the pseudogene TRBV3-2) and TRBJ2-1, with 13 bases matching TRBD2. From germline, CDR1 is LGHDT and CDR2 YNNKEL (reference sequence). The length of the CDR3 is 15 residues. The trim removed 4 bases at V and 6 bases at J, leaving 3 bases unmatched. The CDR3 nucleotides read TGTGCCAGCAGCCGCACTAGCGGGAGGGTCAATGAGCAGTTCTTC. It translates to CASSRTSGRVNEQFF.

The rearrangement links TRBV24-1 to TRBJ2-7, with D perhaps TRBD2 (6 bases). CDR1 is KGHDR and CDR2 is SFDVKD in the germline V gene. CDR3 size: 14 residues. V was shortened by 8 bases and J by 4 bases, with 17 bases between the two germline ends. The CDR3 DNA is TGTGCCACCAATAAGGGAGGAGGCTATTACGAGCAGTACTTC. This gives the protein CATNKGGGYYEQYF.

This chain uses TRBV4-2 with TRBJ2-3; D remains ambiguous. V gave up 3 bases and J gave up 2 bases, with 6 bases separating them. The germline CDR1 and CDR2 sequences are LGHNA and YNFKEQ. The CDR3 spans 13 residues. The CDR3 DNA follows: TGTGCCAGCAGCCAGGGAAACACAGATACGCAGTATTTT. Translation gives CASSQGNTDTQYF.

Only a few counts were recorded for this clone. The chain recombines TRBV23-1 with TRBJ2-2; TRBD1 matches 9 bases. TRBV23-1 belongs to the ORF category, with a function that is uncertain. With 0 bases clipped from V and 4 bases from J, the junction kept 6 bases outside the gene matches. The CDR3 covers 17 residues. Written as DNA, the CDR3 is TGCGCCAGCAGTCAATCCGGGACAGGGTGTAGCACCGGGGAGCTGTTTTTT. Translated, it gives CASSQSGTGCSTGELFF.

The rearrangement links TRBV3-1 (or the pseudogene TRBV3-2) to TRBJ1-3, with TRBD1 as a possible D gene (5 bases). V lost 2 bases, J lost 8 bases, and 16 bases lay in between. Germline V gene lookup returns CDR1 LGHDT and CDR2 YNNKEL (reference sequence). The CDR3 is 15 amino acids. DNA for the CDR3: TGTGCCAGCAGCCAAACGGCAGGGTCAACAGACACCATATATTTT. Translation: CASSQTAGSTDTIYF.

The V gene is TRBV29-1, the J gene TRBJ2-5; TRBD2 might be the D (5 bases). V lost 5 bases to trimming and J lost 0 bases, with 13 bases between them. This CDR3 has 14 residues. The V gene's germline CDR1 is SQVTM and CDR2 ANQGSEA. DNA for the CDR3: TGCAGCGTTTCTAGCATGGCAGACCAAGAGACCCAGTACTTC. Translation: CSVSSMADQETQYF.

This chain connects TRBV27 to TRBJ2-5; TRBD1 matches 8 bases. Germline lookup yields CDR1 MNHEY and CDR2 SMNVEV (reference sequence). The CDR3 runs 15 residues. With 3 bases clipped from V and 5 bases from J, the junction kept 8 bases outside the gene matches. CDR3 sequence (DNA): TGTGCCAGCAGTTTTCGACAGGGGTGGATGGAGACCCAGTACTTC. It is translated as CASSFRQGWMETQYF.

This clone is a singleton in its sample. V usage is TRBV7-9 and J usage is TRBJ2-1; D unclear. V gave up 1 base and J gave up 4 bases, with 11 bases separating them. Germline V lookup: CDR1 SEHNR, CDR2 FQNEAQ (reference sequence). This CDR3 contains 15 residues. The CDR3 protein is CASSLGRIGYNEQFF. The CDR3 DNA reads as TGTGCCAGCAGCTTAGGGAGAATCGGGTACAATGAGCAGTTCTTC.

This chain connects TRBV4-3 to TRBJ1-4; D may be TRBD1 (5 bases). This CDR3 comprises 15 residues. Germline CDR1 reads LGHNA; CDR2 reads YSLEER. V was shortened by 6 bases and J by 0 bases, with 11 bases between the two germline ends. The CDR3 loop reads CASSGRVATNEKLFF. The DNA of the CDR3 is TGCGCCAGCAGTGGCAGGGTCGCAACTAATGAAAAACTGTTTTTT.

This chain uses TRBV5-5 with TRBJ1-1; D gene ambiguous. The CDR3 is 13 residues long. CDR1 is SGHKS, CDR2 YYEKEE, per germline (reference sequence). The V and J ends lost 4 bases and 1 base respectively, with 8 bases between them. CDR3 DNA: TGTGCCAGCAGCCCTAGCCCGAACACTGAAGCTTTCTTT. Translating it yields CASSPSPNTEAFF.

This chain joins TRBV7-9 and TRBJ1-4; 7 nucleotides line up with TRBD1. The trim removed 5 bases at V and 5 bases at J, leaving 20 bases unmatched. This CDR3 has 19 amino acids. The germline gives CDR1 SEHNR, CDR2 FQNEAQ (reference sequence). The CDR3 spells CASSLPKAGTAIENEKLFF. Here the CDR3 DNA reads TGTGCCAGCAGCCTCCCGAAAGCCGGGACAGCTATAGAAAATGAAAAACTGTTTTTT.

This rearrangement joins TRBV5-1 to TRBJ1-4; D is undetermined. The CDR3 runs to 17 residues. Germline assignment: CDR1 SGHRS and CDR2 YFSETQ. Between the trimmed V and J ends, which lost 2 bases and 0 bases, there was a span of 14 bases. CDR3 residues: CASSLRSYLPTNEKLFF. DNA for the CDR3: TGCGCCAGCAGCTTACGATCTTACCTTCCAACTAATGAAAAACTGTTTTTT.

The chain is built from TRBV11-2 and TRBJ2-2; the match to TRBD1 covers 8 bases. CDR3 length: 16 residues. Germline V CDR1 and CDR2: SGHAT, FQNNGV. The V and J ends lost 5 bases and 9 bases, in that order; junction bases with no gene match: 14. The CDR3 loop is CASSPNSAGGLRELFF. Here the CDR3 DNA reads TGTGCCAGCAGCCCCAACTCGGCAGGGGGCTTGAGGGAGCTGTTTTTT.

This clone was recorded a few times. The chain couples TRBV4-2 to TRBJ1-6; a weak D match, TRBD1 (6 bases). CDR1 LGHNA and CDR2 YNFKEQ come from the germline V gene. Trimming left V 0 bases short and J 6 bases short, with 9 bases between. CDR3 length equals 15 residues. CDR3 region: CASSQERQANSPLHF. The CDR3 coding sequence is TGTGCCAGCAGCCAAGAAAGACAGGCTAATTCACCCCTCCACTTT.

J is TRBJ1-1 and V is TRBV14; 7 bases map to TRBD1. This CDR3 is built from 15 residues. V gave up 8 bases and J gave up 0 bases; unmatched junction bases: 9. The V gene's germline CDR1 is SGHDN and CDR2 FVKESK. DNA for the CDR3: TGTGCCAGCCAGGGGGAAGAGGAGGTGAACACTGAAGCTTTCTTT. Its translation: CASQGEEEVNTEAFF.

The chain is built from TRBV7-3 and TRBJ2-3, with TRBD1 matching over 7 bases. Germline V lookup: CDR1 SGHTA, CDR2 FQGTGA. The CDR3 is 21 amino acids. J lost 0 bases, V lost 1 base, and 19 bases had no gene match. CDR3 bases: TGTGCCAGCAGCTTAAGAGGAGGCTGGGCACGGACAGGATCTAGCACAGATACGCAGTATTTT. Amino acid sequence: CASSLRGGWARTGSSTDTQYF. The full variable domain, completed using reference TRBV7-3 and TRBJ2-3, is GAGVSQTPSNKVTEKGKYVELRCDPISGHTALYWYRQSLGQGPEFLIYFQGTGAADDSGLPNDRFFAVRPEGSVSTLKIQRTERGDSAVYLCASSLRGGWARTGSSTDTQYFGPGTRLTVL.

This clone was seen once. CDR3 region: CASRRQKGNTEAFF. DNA of the CDR3: TGTGCCAGCAGGAGACAGAAGGGGAACACTGAAGCTTTCTTT. The V and J genes are TRBV2 and TRBJ1-1, with D perhaps TRBD1 (5 bases). CDR3 size: 14 residues. The germline CDR1 and CDR2 sequences are SNHLY and FYNNEI. Trimming took 6 bases from V and 1 from J, leaving 12 bases between them.

The chain is built from TRBV30 and TRBJ1-2; D call uncertain. In germline, CDR1 is GTSNPN, CDR2 SVGIG (reference sequence). V lost 2 bases and J lost 4, with 8 bases in between. The CDR3 contains 12 residues. CDR3 in amino acids: CAWSRVSYGYTF. The CDR3 bases are TGTGCCTGGAGTAGGGTTAGCTATGGCTACACCTTC. The variable domain in full, completed from reference TRBV30 and TRBJ1-2, reads SQTIHQWPATLVQPVGSPLSLECTVEGTSNPNLYWYRQAAGRGLQLLFYSVGIGQISSEVPQNLSASRPQDRQFILSSKKLLLSDSGFYLCAWSRVSYGYTFGSGTRLTVV.

The chain couples TRBV6-5 to TRBJ1-1, with no clear D. The germline CDR1 and CDR2 sequences are MNHEY and SVGAGI. The CDR3 length is 12 residues. Trimming stripped 0 bases from V and 6 bases from J, with 5 bases between. CDR3 amino acids: CASSYSGSEAFF. DNA for the CDR3: TGTGCCAGCAGTTACTCGGGTTCTGAAGCTTTCTTT.

The V call is TRBV27, the J call TRBJ2-3; D may be TRBD1 or TRBD2 (5 bases each). CDR3 length: 14 residues. Trimming cost V 7 bases and J 8 bases, with 19 bases left between them. CDR1 is MNHEY and CDR2 is SMNVEV in the germline V gene (reference sequence). The CDR3 DNA is TGTGCCAGCAAATTAAGGACGGGGCCGTCTACGCAGTATTTT. Its translation: CASKLRTGPSTQYF.

This chain joins TRBV7-6 and TRBJ1-2, with no clear D. The ends were cut back, 2 bases at V and 0 bases at J, with 13 bases in the middle. Germline V gene data show CDR1 as SGHVS and CDR2 as FNYEAQ. This CDR3 region has 16 residues. In nucleotides, the CDR3 is TGTGCCAGCAGCTTAAGGGCCGAAGGTACTAACTATGGCTACACCTTC. Protein sequence: CASSLRAEGTNYGYTF.

The J gene is TRBJ1-1, the V gene TRBV19; 9 bases align to TRBD1. From germline, CDR1 is LNHDA and CDR2 SQIVND (reference sequence). The CDR3 length is 14 residues. V was clipped by 5 bases and J by 4 bases; unmatched bases: 5. CDR3 region: CASSVTGGGTEAFF. As DNA, the CDR3 is TGTGCCAGTAGTGTAACAGGGGGCGGCACTGAAGCTTTCTTT.

The chain couples TRBV9 to TRBJ1-4; no definite D call. Germline CDR1 and CDR2: SGDLS and YYNGEE. With 4 bases removed from V and 0 bases from J, the gap between germline ends came to 10 bases. The CDR3 is 15 amino acids. CDR3 loop: CASSSGSATNEKLFF. The CDR3 bases are TGTGCCAGCAGCTCCGGGTCTGCAACTAATGAAAAACTGTTTTTT. Supplemented by reference TRBV9 and TRBJ1-4, the full variable domain reads DSGVTQTPKHLITATGQRVTLRCSPRSGDLSVYWYQQSLDQGLQFLIQYYNGEERAKGNILERFSAQQFPDLHSELNLSSLELGDSALYFCASSSGSATNEKLFFGSGTQLSVL.